This TCR beta chain was profiled in a study of CD8+ T cells in alopecia areata. Overall study findings and caveats: Normal scalp had lower clonality than lesional scalp, with alopecia totalis/universalis lesions showing this most strongly. In scalp and blood during tofacitinib, many expanded lesional clones persisted.

This clone was detected once. Its antigen is still unknown. Sample treatment: oral pan-JAK inhibitor, 5-10 mg twice daily. The researchers isolated CD4+ and CD8+ T cells from PBMCs by sorting. Investigators isolated RNA and reverse transcribed it into cDNA to act as the sequencing template. Clones were sequenced by immunoSEQ multiplex PCR, and TCRdb holds only the in-frame ones, with some missing. The sample has roughly 250,000 clones, 60% seen once; the top ten hold 0.75% to 0.95%. V was shortened by 4 bases and J by 7 bases, with 16 bases between the two germline ends. Germline-derived CDR1 and CDR2 are SQVTM and ANQGSEA. The CDR3 consists of 13 residues.

The chain employs TRBV29-1 and TRBJ2-5; maybe TRBD2 (5 bases). This TCR was recovered from a human donor with alopecia areata. The sample here was CD4+ T cells sorted from blood, taken around week 54, from a patient treated with tofacitinib. The CDR3 DNA sequence: TGCAGCGTTGCAGAGGGCCGCGGTGTGACCCAGTACTTC. This sequence encodes CSVAEGRGVTQYF.